The 5 T cell receptor beta chains in this list originate from one sample, sequenced in a study of technical replicates of blood from several donors. TCRdb keeps only in-frame clones here, not all; method: immunoSEQ multiplex PCR. Here the sample spans roughly 60,000 clones, roughly nine tenths being singletons. The specimen sequenced was PBMCs. These receptors were taken from a human donor in good health. Some clones in this sample may be carry-over from other donors' samples.

V is TRBV18 and J is TRBJ2-5; possibly TRBD1 for D (6 bases). CDR1 KGHSH and CDR2 LQKENI come from the germline V gene. The CDR3 extends over 13 amino acids. V gave up 2 bases and J gave up 5 bases, with 9 bases separating them. The CDR3 nucleotides read TGTGCCAGCTCACCAGGCAGGGGTGAGACCCAGTACTTC. Translated, it gives CASSPGRGETQYF.

The CDR3 loop reads CSVGTSYEQYF. The CDR3 bases are TGCAGCGTTGGTACATCATACGAGCAGTACTTC. The V call is TRBV29-1, the J call TRBJ2-7; no firm D call. V lost 4 bases to trimming and J lost 4 bases, with 8 bases between them. The CDR3 contains 11 residues. CDR1 SQVTM and CDR2 ANQGSEA come from the germline V gene.

The chain recombines TRBV10-3 with TRBJ2-7; the D gene is possibly TRBD1 (7 bases). Per germline, CDR1 ENHRY and CDR2 SYGVKD. Trimming removed 3 bases at V and 6 bases at J, with 18 bases between. The CDR3 contains 15 residues. The CDR3 region is CAISEGGGKLGEQYF. The CDR3 bases are TGTGCCATCAGTGAAGGGGGCGGGAAATTAGGCGAGCAGTACTTC.

The rearrangement joins TRBV12-5 to TRBJ2-6; TRBD1 matches 7 bases. CDR1 is LGHNT and CDR2 is FRNRAP in the germline V gene. The V gene end was trimmed by 4 bases and the J gene end by 0 bases; junction bases not matched to a gene: 9. CDR3 size: 18 residues. CDR3 DNA: TGTGCTAGTGGTTCGAACCGGGACAGCCGCTCTGGGGCCAACGTCCTGACTTTC. It encodes CASGSNRDSRSGANVLTF. Filled out from reference TRBV12-5 and TRBJ2-6, the complete variable domain reads DARVTQTPRHKVTEMGQEVTMRCQPILGHNTVFWYRQTMMQGLELLAYFRNRAPLDDSGMPKDRFSAEMPDATLATLKIQPSEPRDSAVYFCASGSNRDSRSGANVLTFGAGSRLTVL.

This clone was found a few times. V is TRBV30 and J is TRBJ1-1; weak D call: TRBD1 (5 bases). Between the trimmed V and J ends, which lost 7 bases and 7 bases, there was a span of 13 bases. The CDR3 is 11 residues long. Germline V gene sequence: CDR1 GTSNPN, CDR2 SVGIG (reference sequence). The CDR3 bases are TGTGCCTCGAAGCGACAGATTGAAGCTTTCTTT. This encodes CASKRQIEAFF.